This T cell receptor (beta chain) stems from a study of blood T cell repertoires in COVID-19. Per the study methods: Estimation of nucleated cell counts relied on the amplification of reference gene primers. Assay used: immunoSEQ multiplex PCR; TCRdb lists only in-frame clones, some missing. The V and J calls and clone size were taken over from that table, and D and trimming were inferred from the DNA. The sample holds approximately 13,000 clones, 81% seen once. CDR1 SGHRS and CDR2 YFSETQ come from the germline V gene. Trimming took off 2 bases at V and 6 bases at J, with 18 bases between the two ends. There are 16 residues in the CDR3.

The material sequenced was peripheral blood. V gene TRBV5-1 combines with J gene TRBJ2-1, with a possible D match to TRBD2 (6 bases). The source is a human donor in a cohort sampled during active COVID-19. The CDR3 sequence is CASSFGAWRGSNEQFF. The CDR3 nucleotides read TGCGCCAGCAGCTTTGGGGCGTGGAGGGGAAGCAATGAGCAGTTCTTC.